The sequence of this TCR beta chain was determined in a study of shared clonotypes between healthy human individuals (dated by TCRdb to between 2020 and 2021). At the level of the whole study: The cohort comprised a couple of women and a few men aged 18 to 49 years. For each donor, CD4 naive and CD4 memory were each given three plates, CD8 naive was given two plates, and CD8 memory was given one plate. To estimate repertoire size and how much clonotypes are shared between individuals, the study performed deep sequencing of blood TCR repertoires from roughly five healthy adults. To increase sequencing depth and limit assay-specific biases, different laboratories used diverse techniques to prepare libraries and sequence TCR repertoires. Leukapheresis yielded between about 0.94 and 8.9 billion PBMCs per donor.

Using the deep immunoSEQ assay, TCR CDR3 regions were amplified from genomic DNA by multiplex PCR. Genomic DNA extracted from each cell subset was distributed evenly over all wells of several immunoSEQ 96-well plates, and each plate served as one replicate. Each replicate PCR for sorted subsets received roughly 0.2 ug genomic DNA, equal to 28,000 or so T cell genomes. Purified libraries were quantified with a Qubit 3.0 fluorometer, sized on a Bioanalyzer 2100, and re-quantified with the KAPA Library Quantification kit. Every immunoSEQ 96-well plate was sequenced on a dedicated single-read 150-cycle Illumina NextSeq 550 flow cell. In the authors' own workflow: Because only junctional sequences without quality scores were contained in the immunoSEQ output, filtering matching that applied to full-length reads could not be performed. To assign V/J genes and CDR3, sequences were annotated against IMGT germline references using PyIR, a Python wrapper for IgBLAST v1.9. Reads were removed for weak V/J assignments (E-value above 1e-6), missing CDR3, stop codons, out-of-frame junctions, or ambiguous translated residues. V3J clonotypes were defined by identical inferred V gene, J gene, and CDR3 amino acid sequence. Percentage overlap between repertoires was calculated by dividing the number of shared unique clonotypes by the size of the smaller repertoire. RTK rarefaction, the Chao1 estimator, and Recon v2.1 estimates of unobserved clonotypes were used to assess repertoire richness. Generation probabilities were computed with OLGA for all TCRbeta clonotypes obtained by the gDNA method from several donors. In its TCRdb copy, this immuneACCESS table keeps in-frame sequences only and misses some clones. Where compared with another copy, unresolved V genes explain less than half of these, and the others have no known cause. V and J calls and clone size are copied from that table; D and trimming were computed from the DNA. For this sample there are around 510,000 clones; roughly 95% appear just once. Of the sample, approximately 0.067% is held by the ten largest clones.

Broad study findings and their caveats: Pairwise subsampling led to the expectation that sequencing depth would affect the degree of clonotype sharing among donors. Estimated clonotype richness was generally larger for naive than for memory subsets. Because the study included a small number of donors, the genetic and exposure-history diversity represented was limited. Sampling was limited to blood, and TCR repertoires in tissue likely differ from TCR repertoires in blood. Across a handful of donors, about 4.5% of naive CD4, roughly 3.8% of naive CD8, about 2.3% of memory CD4, and 0.4% of memory CD8 clonotypes were shared. Rarefaction of sorted-subset datasets indicated incomplete sequencing despite the large sequencing depth. Higher generation probabilities were observed for clonotypes shared by all four sorted-subset donors than for non-shared clonotypes.

A word on this clone: Its antigen remains undetermined. Base qualities are not provided; no much larger clone lies one nucleotide away.

The donors were healthy, HIV-negative adults who had no recently reported acute infections or vaccinations. All donors were Caucasian adults living in Nashville, Tennessee, USA. Magnetic negative selection was used to enrich CD4+ T cells, after which naive cells were positively selected on CD45RA and the negative fraction became the memory subset. After blood collection by leukapheresis, PBMCs were isolated using Ficoll-Histopaque density gradient centrifugation and then cryopreserved in the vapor phase of liquid nitrogen. Purity and quantity of every magnetically sorted T cell population were checked by analytical flow cytometry. Genomic DNA was isolated from every sorted fraction and measured by UV absorbance on a Nanodrop 2000c. The trim is 3 bases for V and 2 bases for J, with a gap of 9 bases between the germline ends. The germline V gene encodes CDR1 SGHKS and CDR2 YYEKEE (reference sequence). The CDR3 numbers 13 residues from cysteine through phenylalanine. The entry retains the CDR3 DNA only, 39 bases that are in frame from base 1.

The sample was naive CD4+ T cells sorted from blood. Per the publication, the cell subset or site label means: CD45RA+ positively selected. The receptor's source is a woman in her 30s in good health. The chain uses TRBV5-5 and TRBJ2-7, with the D gene call left open. The CDR3 is CASSSYSTYEQYF. Read as DNA, the sequence is TGTGCCAGCAGCTCTTACAGCACCTACGAGCAGTACTTC. Reference TRBV5-5 and TRBJ2-7 genes cover what lies past the CDR3, so the full variable domain is DAGVTQSPTHLIKTRGQQVTLRCSPISGHKSVSWYQQVLGQGPQFIFQYYEKEERGRGNFPDRFSARQFPNYSSELNVNALLLGDSALYLCASSSYSTYEQYFGPGTRLTVT.